This T cell receptor (beta chain) was documented in a study of shared clonotypes between healthy human individuals. The V and J ends lost 7 bases and 4 bases, in that order; junction bases with no gene match: 6. Looked up from germline, CDR1 is SQVTM and CDR2 is ANQGSEA. The CDR3 loop spans 14 amino acids. Some clones are missing from TCRdb's copy, which holds only in-frame ones; the method was immunoSEQ multiplex PCR. The sample lists just over 2,000,000 clones, 85% to 95% occurring once. Naive CD8 populations comprised CD45RO-negative cells positively selected for CCR7, excluding terminally differentiated effector memory CD45RA+ cells.

The TCR comes from a man younger than 35 in good health. Sequences were obtained from naive CD8+ T cells sorted from blood. This rearrangement joins TRBV29-1 to TRBJ2-3, with 12 nucleotides matching TRBD1. CDR3 bases: TGCAGCGCTATGGGACAGGGGGCGGCAGATACGCAGTATTTT. It is translated as CSAMGQGAADTQYF.